The 20 T cell receptor beta chains reported below all come from one sample, sequenced in a study of OX40 agonist ivuxolimab in advanced cancers. The library was prepared using the immunoSEQ multiplex PCR assay. TCRdb obtained this table from immuneACCESS and retained in-frame rearrangements with V and J assigned. These tables miss some clones; where compared with another copy, unresolved V genes account for less than half of the shortfall, and the remainder is unexplained. This sample is represented by around 30,000 clones; approximately 91% of them were singletons. Of the sample, around 4% falls within the top ten clones. The specimen was CD4+ or CD8+ T cells sorted from blood, collected in a trial of the OX40 agonist ivuxolimab. The receptor source for this set is an adult with an advanced solid tumor such as melanoma, head and neck, liver or kidney cancer.

This clone appeared a single time. The chain has TRBV5-4 and TRBJ1-6; D perhaps matches TRBD1 (5 bases). Deletions cut 0 bases from V and 5 bases from J, with 6 bases between. The germline gives CDR1 SGHNT, CDR2 YYREEE (reference sequence). CDR3 length: 14 residues. The CDR3 DNA reads TGTGCCAGCAGCTTGGTAGGGGATAATTCACCCCTCCACTTT. As protein: CASSLVGDNSPLHF.

This clone was observed once. V usage is TRBV4-2 and J usage is TRBJ1-5; D gene unclear. V was cut by 0 bases and J by 5 bases, with 11 bases left in between. Germline CDR1 is LGHNA and CDR2 is YNFKEQ. The CDR3 has 15 amino acids. Here the CDR3 DNA reads TGTGCCAGCAGCCAAGACGGGTCGGAGGATCAGCCCCAGCATTTT. This gives the protein CASSQDGSEDQPQHF.

The chain combines TRBV7-2 with TRBJ2-1; weak D call: TRBD2 (5 bases). The CDR3 has 14 amino acids. The germline CDR1 and CDR2 sequences are SGHTA and FQGNSA. V was cut by 5 bases and J by 7 bases, with 15 bases left in between. The CDR3 reads CASSLPIAPNEQFF. DNA for the CDR3: TGTGCCAGCAGCCTCCCAATAGCGCCGAATGAGCAGTTCTTC.

The chain combines TRBV4-1 with TRBJ1-2, with D perhaps TRBD1 (5 bases). V was cut by 0 bases and J by 7 bases, with 15 bases left in between. The germline gives CDR1 MGHRA, CDR2 YSYEKL. This CDR3 is built from 15 residues. CDR3 residues: CASSQDRQAGFGYTF. The CDR3 coding sequence is TGCGCCAGCAGCCAAGATCGGCAGGCAGGGTTTGGCTACACCTTC.

The V call is TRBV5-1, the J call TRBJ1-3; D remains unclear. Germline CDR1 reads SGHRS; CDR2 reads YFSETQ. Trimming shortened V by 0 bases and J by 8 bases, and 15 bases separated the two germline ends. The CDR3 consists of 15 residues. CDR3 protein: CASSLGLSEQDTIYF. In DNA form, the CDR3 reads TGCGCCAGCAGCTTGGGTCTGTCGGAGCAAGACACCATATATTTT. Using reference TRBV5-1 and TRBJ1-3 for the parts outside the CDR3, the full variable domain is KAGVTQTPRYLIKTRGQQVTLSCSPISGHRSVSWYQQTPGQGLQFLFEYFSETQRNKGNFPGRFSGRQFSNSRSEMNVSTLELGDSALYLCASSLGLSEQDTIYFGEGSWLTVV.

The rearrangement joins TRBV15 to TRBJ1-1; a possible D gene is TRBD1 (6 bases). Germline CDR1 reads LNHNV; CDR2 reads YYDKDF (reference sequence). Trimming pared 1 base from V and 4 bases from J, leaving 7 bases between. The CDR3 sequence is 13 residues long. CDR3 nucleotides: TGTGCCACCAGCAGAGGGGGGGCCACTGAAGCTTTCTTT. Protein product: CATSRGGATEAFF.

This clone was recorded once. The genes are TRBV30 and TRBJ2-7, with 9 bases lining up with TRBD2. The CDR3 totals 12 residues. After removal of 5 bases from V and 9 bases from J, the junction contained 8 bases not matched to a gene. Germline V gene sequence: CDR1 GTSNPN, CDR2 SVGIG (reference sequence). The CDR3 DNA reads TGTGCCTGGGCGGGGGGGAGGGACGCGCAGTACTTC. Translation gives CAWAGGRDAQYF.

The chain carries TRBV25-1 and TRBJ1-2; D is unclear. This CDR3 has 11 residues. Germline lookup yields CDR1 MGHDK and CDR2 SYGVNS. Trimming removed 7 bases at V and 0 bases at J, with 3 bases between. This CDR3 reads CASNANYGYTF. The CDR3 DNA reads TGTGCCAGCAATGCTAACTATGGCTACACCTTC.

CDR3 amino acids: CASSPGTGVNYGYTF. The CDR3, as DNA: TGTGCCAGCAGCCCAGGGACAGGGGTTAACTATGGCTACACCTTC. The gene calls are TRBV7-2 and TRBJ1-2; 10 bases match TRBD1. This CDR3 comprises 15 residues. Germline V lookup: CDR1 SGHTA, CDR2 FQGNSA. J was trimmed by 1 base and V by 5 bases; bases with no gene match: 4. The variable domain in full, completed from reference TRBV7-2 and TRBJ1-2, reads GAGVSQSPSNKVTEKGKDVELRCDPISGHTALYWYRQSLGQGLEFLIYFQGNSAPDKSGLPSDRFSAERTGGSVSTLTIQRTQQEDSAVYLCASSPGTGVNYGYTFGSGTRLTVV.

This sequence joins TRBV6-6 and TRBJ1-3; unclear D gene. Trimming took off 6 bases at V and 0 bases at J, with 6 bases between the two ends. The germline V gene encodes CDR1 MNHNY and CDR2 SVGAGI (reference sequence). The CDR3 loop spans 13 amino acids. In DNA form, the CDR3 reads TGTGCCAGCAGCGCTGTCTCTGGAAACACCATATATTTT. This gives the protein CASSAVSGNTIYF.

This chain links TRBV19 with TRBJ1-1; 7 bases match TRBD1. V was pared by 6 bases and J by 0 bases, with 4 bases of the junction left unmatched. The CDR3 contains 14 residues. From germline, CDR1 is LNHDA and CDR2 SQIVND (reference sequence). Here the CDR3 DNA reads TGTGCCAGTAGCGAGGGGGCAGTGAACACTGAAGCTTTCTTT. Translated: CASSEGAVNTEAFF.

V gene TRBV18 combines with J gene TRBJ2-5; D is undetermined. This CDR3 has 11 residues. Deletions cut 3 bases from V and 3 bases from J, with 2 bases between. Germline V gives CDR1 KGHSH, CDR2 LQKENI. The CDR3 DNA is TGTGCCAGCTCACCGGAAGAGACCCAGTACTTC. As protein: CASSPEETQYF.

The V gene is TRBV28, the J gene TRBJ1-2, with TRBD1 matching 12 bases. Trimming at V came to 6 bases and at J to 8 bases, leaving 4 bases not matched to a gene. CDR3 length: 13 residues. CDR1 is MDHEN and CDR2 is SYDVKM in the germline V gene. The CDR3 spells CASSRDRGQGYTF. The CDR3 coding sequence is TGTGCCAGCAGCCGGGACAGGGGGCAAGGCTACACCTTC.

The chain carries TRBV7-3 and TRBJ1-1; D might be TRBD1 (5 bases). This CDR3 is built from 17 residues. V was pared by 4 bases and J by 1 base, with 19 bases between. CDR1 and CDR2 from the germline V gene are SGHTA and FQGTGA. The CDR3 DNA sequence: TGTGCCAGCAGCTCCTCGACAGCCAGAGGTTGGAACACTGAAGCTTTCTTT. Translation gives CASSSSTARGWNTEAFF. The full variable domain, its missing parts supplied by reference TRBV7-3 and TRBJ1-1, is GAGVSQTPSNKVTEKGKYVELRCDPISGHTALYWYRQSLGQGPEFLIYFQGTGAADDSGLPNDRFFAVRPEGSVSTLKIQRTERGDSAVYLCASSSSTARGWNTEAFFGQGTRLTVV.

The rearrangement links TRBV6-6 to TRBJ2-1, with 8 bases fitting TRBD1. Trimming removed 6 bases from V and 5 bases from J; junction bases left unmatched: 3. Per the germline V gene, CDR1 is MNHNY and CDR2 is SVGAGI (reference sequence). The CDR3 loop spans 13 amino acids. As DNA, the CDR3 is TGTGCCAGCAGCGGACAGGGACACAATGAGCAGTTCTTC. It translates to CASSGQGHNEQFF.

The chain links TRBV11-1 to TRBJ2-3; D is unclear. The germline V gene has CDR1 SGHAT and CDR2 FQDESV (reference sequence). This CDR3 region has 15 residues. Trimming removed 2 bases from V and 0 bases from J, with 9 bases in between. CDR3 region: CASSLNYQSTDTQYF. For the CDR3, the DNA is TGTGCCAGCAGCTTAAACTACCAAAGCACAGATACGCAGTATTTT. The variable domain in full, completed from reference TRBV11-1 and TRBJ2-3, reads EAEVAQSPRYKITEKSQAVAFWCDPISGHATLYWYRQILGQGPELLVQFQDESVVDDSQLPKDRFSAERLKGVDSTLKIQPAELGDSAMYLCASSLNYQSTDTQYFGPGTRLTVL.

The chain couples TRBV5-1 to TRBJ2-3, with TRBD2 matching 10 bases. Germline V gene sequence: CDR1 SGHRS, CDR2 YFSETQ. The CDR3 covers 14 residues. The V and J ends lost 7 bases and 2 bases, in that order; junction bases with no gene match: 4. As DNA, the CDR3 is TGCGCCAGCTCTAGCGGGAGTCCCACAGATACGCAGTATTTT. Translating gives CASSSGSPTDTQYF.

The chain combines TRBV6-4 with TRBJ1-3; D may be TRBD1 (5 bases). CDR1 and CDR2 from the germline V gene are MRHNA and SNTAGT. Between the trimmed V and J ends, which lost 11 bases and 1 base, there was a span of 21 bases. This CDR3 comprises 16 residues. CDR3 sequence: CAARPQGFSSGNTIYF. The CDR3 nucleotides are TGTGCCGCCCGACCCCAGGGATTTAGTTCTGGAAACACCATATATTTT.

V gene TRBV19 combines with J gene TRBJ2-7; D is possibly TRBD2 (5 bases). CDR3 size: 14 residues. Germline V lookup: CDR1 LNHDA, CDR2 SQIVND (reference sequence). Trimming pared 4 bases from V and 4 bases from J, leaving 14 bases between. The chain's CDR3 is CASSNQADNYEQYF. In nucleotides, the CDR3 is TGTGCCAGTAGTAACCAAGCGGATAATTACGAGCAGTACTTC.

The chain has TRBV5-4 and TRBJ1-1; D call uncertain. CDR1 and CDR2 from the germline V gene are SGHNT and YYREEE (reference sequence). The CDR3 is made up of 15 amino acids. The V end lost 5 bases, the J end lost 1 base, and 15 bases lay between the germline ends. CDR3 coding DNA: TGTGCCAGCAGTATGCAAAGGGCGAGGAACACTGAAGCTTTCTTT. Its translation: CASSMQRARNTEAFF.